The T cell receptor (beta chain) under discussion was sequenced for a study of T cells expressing NK-cell markers. About the study: The TCR beta repertoires originated in sorted CD3+CD56+NKG2C+, CD3+CD56+NKG2C- and CD3+CD56-NKG2C+ T cells. The study sequenced eight donors, seven HCMV-seropositive and one seronegative.

Template switching by 5'RACE with UMIs generated the TCR beta cDNA. Using the 5' RACE reads, TCRdb records one entry per CDR3 protein without DNA. The data include 400,000 or so distinct CDR3 sequences; the top ten clones carry 9.5% to 12%. Sequenced sample: blood T cells: a sorted CD56 or NKG2C T cell subset, CD4+ or CD8+ T cells, or bulk PBMC T cells (not recorded which). This clonotype was sampled from a woman aged 45 to 65 in good health.

This CDR3 reads CAVPGRTYNEQFF. This chain uses TRBV7-9 with TRBJ2-1; lacking DNA, the TRBD1 call made by TCRdb goes unchecked. CDR3 length: 13 residues. Germline assignment: CDR1 SEHNR and CDR2 FQNEAQ (reference sequence).